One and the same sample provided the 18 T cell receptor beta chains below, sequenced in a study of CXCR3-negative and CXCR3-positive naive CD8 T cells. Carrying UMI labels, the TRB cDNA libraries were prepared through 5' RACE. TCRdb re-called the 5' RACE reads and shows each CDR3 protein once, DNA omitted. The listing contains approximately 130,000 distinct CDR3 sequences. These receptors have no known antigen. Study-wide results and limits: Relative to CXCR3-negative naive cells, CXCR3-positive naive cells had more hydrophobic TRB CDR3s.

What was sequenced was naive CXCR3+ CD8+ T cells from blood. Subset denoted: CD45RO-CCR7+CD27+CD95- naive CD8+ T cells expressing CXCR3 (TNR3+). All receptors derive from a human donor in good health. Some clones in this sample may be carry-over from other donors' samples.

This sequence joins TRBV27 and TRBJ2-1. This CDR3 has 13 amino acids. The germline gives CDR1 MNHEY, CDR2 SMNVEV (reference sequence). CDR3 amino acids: CASGLVGDNEQFF.

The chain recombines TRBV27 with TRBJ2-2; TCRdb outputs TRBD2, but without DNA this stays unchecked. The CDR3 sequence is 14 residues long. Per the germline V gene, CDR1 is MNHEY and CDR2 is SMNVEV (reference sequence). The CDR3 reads CASSRDYNTGELFF.

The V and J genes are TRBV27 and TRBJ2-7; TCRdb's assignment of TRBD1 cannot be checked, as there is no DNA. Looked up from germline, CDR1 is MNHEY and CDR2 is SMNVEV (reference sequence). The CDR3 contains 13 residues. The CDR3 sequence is CASSWGDRAEQYF.

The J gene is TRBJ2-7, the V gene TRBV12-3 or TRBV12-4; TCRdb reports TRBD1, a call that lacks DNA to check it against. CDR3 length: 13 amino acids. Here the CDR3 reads CASSQGGHTEQYF.

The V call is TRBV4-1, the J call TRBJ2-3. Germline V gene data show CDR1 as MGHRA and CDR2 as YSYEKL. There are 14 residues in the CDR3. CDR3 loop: CASSQEASADTQYF.

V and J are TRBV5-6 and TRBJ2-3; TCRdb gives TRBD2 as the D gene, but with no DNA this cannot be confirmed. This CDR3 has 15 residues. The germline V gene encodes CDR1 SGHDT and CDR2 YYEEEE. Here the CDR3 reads CASSFSGRGTDTQYF. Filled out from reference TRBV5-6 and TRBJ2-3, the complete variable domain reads DAGVTQSPTHLIKTRGQQVTLRCSPKSGHDTVSWYQQALGQGPQFIFQYYEEEERQRGNFPDRFSGHQFPNYSSELNVNALLLGDSALYLCASSFSGRGTDTQYFGPGTRLTVL.

The CDR3: CASSLAPGQGVNNYEQYF. V usage is TRBV7-8 and J usage is TRBJ2-7; without DNA, the TCRdb call of TRBD1 cannot be checked. This CDR3 contains 18 residues. The germline V gene encodes CDR1 SGHVS and CDR2 FQNEAQ.

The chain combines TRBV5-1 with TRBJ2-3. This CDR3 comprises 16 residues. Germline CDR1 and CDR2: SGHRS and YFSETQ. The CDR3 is CASSGDRKIRADTQYF. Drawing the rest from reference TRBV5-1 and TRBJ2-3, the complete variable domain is KAGVTQTPRYLIKTRGQQVTLSCSPISGHRSVSWYQQTPGQGLQFLFEYFSETQRNKGNFPGRFSGRQFSNSRSEMNVSTLELGDSALYLCASSGDRKIRADTQYFGPGTRLTVL.

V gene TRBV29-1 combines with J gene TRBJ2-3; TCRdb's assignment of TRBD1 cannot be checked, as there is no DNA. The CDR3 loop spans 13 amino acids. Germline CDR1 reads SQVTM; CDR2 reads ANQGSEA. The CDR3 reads CSVVRLSEDTQYF.

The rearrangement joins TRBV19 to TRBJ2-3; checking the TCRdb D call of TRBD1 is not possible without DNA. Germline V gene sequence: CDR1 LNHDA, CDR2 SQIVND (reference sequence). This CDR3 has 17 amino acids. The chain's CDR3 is CASGDRKTYHLTDTQYF.

This CDR3 is CASSYRVDLTEAFF. The chain combines TRBV5-4 with TRBJ1-1. The CDR3 runs 14 residues. Germline-derived CDR1 and CDR2 are SGHNT and YYREEE (reference sequence).

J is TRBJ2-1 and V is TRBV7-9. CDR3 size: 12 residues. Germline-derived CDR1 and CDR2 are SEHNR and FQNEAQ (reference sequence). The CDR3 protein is CASTSLHNEQFF.

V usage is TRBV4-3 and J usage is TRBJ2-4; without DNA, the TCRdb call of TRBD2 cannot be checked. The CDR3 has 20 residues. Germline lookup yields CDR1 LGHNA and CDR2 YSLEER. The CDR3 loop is CASSQSVPTTGPIAKNIQYF.

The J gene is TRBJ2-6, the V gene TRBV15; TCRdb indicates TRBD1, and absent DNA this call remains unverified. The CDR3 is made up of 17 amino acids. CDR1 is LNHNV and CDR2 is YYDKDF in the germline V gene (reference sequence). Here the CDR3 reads CATSRDPGPSGANVLTF.

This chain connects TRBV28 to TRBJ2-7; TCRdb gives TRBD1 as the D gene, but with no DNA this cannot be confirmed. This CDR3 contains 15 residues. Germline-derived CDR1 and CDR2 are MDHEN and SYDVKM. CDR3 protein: CASSSGQGGLYEQYF. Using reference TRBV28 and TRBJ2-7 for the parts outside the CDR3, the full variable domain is DVKVTQSSRYLVKRTGEKVFLECVQDMDHENMFWYRQDPGLGLRLIYFSYDVKMKEKGDIPEGYSVSREKKERFSLILESASTNQTSMYLCASSSGQGGLYEQYFGPGTRLTVT.

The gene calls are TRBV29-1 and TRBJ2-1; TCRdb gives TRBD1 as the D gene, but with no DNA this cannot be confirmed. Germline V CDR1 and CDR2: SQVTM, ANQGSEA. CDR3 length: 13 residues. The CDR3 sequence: CSVGAVPGNEQFF.

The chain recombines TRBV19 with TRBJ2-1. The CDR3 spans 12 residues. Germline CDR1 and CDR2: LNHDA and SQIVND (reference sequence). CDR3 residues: CASSIAGNEQFF.

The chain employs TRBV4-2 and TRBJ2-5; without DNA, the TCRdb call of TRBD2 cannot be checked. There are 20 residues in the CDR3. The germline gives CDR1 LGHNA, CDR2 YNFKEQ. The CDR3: CASSQEVRIAGGPWKETQYF.